This T cell receptor beta chain emerged from a study of PD-L1 blockade in urothelial cancer. Across the study: Beginning at some point between 2013 and 2014, patients received atezolizumab, given as 1,200 mg intravenously every 3 weeks. Investigators checked blood 3 weeks (second dose) and 6 weeks after treatment start. T cells were recovered from blood samples at a median of around 140,000.

General study results and limits: Below-median pretreatment blood TCR clonality was a predictor of better survival.

Time point of the sample: pretreatment peripheral blood. CDR1 and CDR2 (germline): SGHAT, FQNNGV. V was shortened by 5 bases and J by 2 bases, with 18 bases between the two germline ends. This CDR3 is 16 amino acids long. Repertoires were generated with immunoSEQ multiplex PCR, while TCRdb's copy carries only in-frame clones and drops some. The sample lists about 72,000 clones; 75% to 90% were seen once. The count of this clone is one. Its antigen is as yet unknown. The source material was PBMCs, sampled around atezolizumab (anti-PD-L1) treatment. V is TRBV11-2 and J is TRBJ2-5, with a tentative D call TRBD1 (5 bases). The TCR was taken from a man in his 70s with urothelial cancer. The CDR3 reads CASSLLGQARQETQYF. CDR3 nucleotide sequence: TGTGCCAGCAGCCTATTGGGGCAGGCACGACAAGAGACCCAGTACTTC.